The present TCR beta chain was sequenced within a study of shared clonotypes between healthy human individuals. Study overall: Per donor, CD8 memory used one plate, CD8 naive used two, CD4 memory used three and CD4 naive used three.

A word on this clone: Its antigen is still unknown.

Authors' data handling: ImmunoSEQ sequences covered only the junction and lacked quality scores; filtering therefore differed. Assay used: immunoSEQ multiplex PCR; TCRdb lists only in-frame clones, some missing. V and J calls and clone size are copied from that table; D and trimming were computed from the DNA. The top ten hold about 0.4% of the sample, which has some 1.5 million clones, 98% seen once. V lost 9 bases and J lost 3; bases outside the gene matches: 15. Germline values: CDR1 SGHNT, CDR2 YYREEE (reference sequence). The CDR3 is 15 amino acids. Study results and limitations: Relative to their counterparts shared across all four donors, non-shared clonotypes exhibited diminished generation probabilities.

The clonotype comes from a man under 40 in good health. The chain combines TRBV5-4 with TRBJ2-7; TRBD1 aligns across 7 bases. Input material: naive CD4+ T cells sorted from blood. Subset: CD45RA+ positively selected. Here the CDR3 DNA reads TGTGCCATCCACACCCCCGACAGGGACGACTACGAGCAGTACTTC. Translating it yields CAIHTPDRDDYEQYF.